The 12 T cell receptor beta chains below come from one sample, sequenced in a study of OX40 agonist ivuxolimab in advanced cancers. TCRdb's copy holds only in-frame clones and misses some; the assay was immunoSEQ multiplex PCR. The top ten hold 7.5% to 10% of the sample, which has more than 35,000 clones, about three quarters seen once. Sequences were derived from CD4+ or CD8+ T cells sorted from blood, sampled in a trial of the OX40 agonist ivuxolimab. All receptors derive from an adult with an advanced solid tumor such as melanoma, head and neck, liver or kidney cancer.

Notes on this clone: Compared with germline, one end of the junction differs, possibly owing to a read error. The rearrangement uses TRBV4-2 and TRBJ1-2, with a possible D match to TRBD1 (5 bases). This CDR3 spans 13 amino acids. Germline CDR1 LGHNA, CDR2 YNFKEQ. Written as DNA, the CDR3 is TGTGCCAGCAGCCAAGATGAGGGGCGCCTCCCCCACTTC. It yields the protein CASSQDEGRLPHF.

The genes are TRBV15 and TRBJ2-2; D is undetermined. V lost 0 bases to trimming and J lost 6 bases, with 5 bases between them. Germline CDR1 is LNHNV and CDR2 is YYDKDF (reference sequence). The CDR3 extends over 13 amino acids. In DNA, the CDR3 is TGTGCCACCAGCAGAGATATCGCCGGGGAGCTGTTTTTT. Its protein product is CATSRDIAGELFF.

The chain has TRBV19 and TRBJ2-3, with unresolved D. The germline V and J ends were trimmed by 5 bases and 2 bases, with 14 bases remaining between them. The CDR3 extends over 15 amino acids. The germline V gene has CDR1 LNHDA and CDR2 SQIVND (reference sequence). The CDR3 loop reads CASSAPTLFTDTQYF. The CDR3 DNA reads TGTGCCAGTAGTGCTCCTACTCTTTTCACAGATACGCAGTATTTT.

This clone was observed a few times. The gene calls are TRBV6-5 and TRBJ1-2; 10 bases are shared with TRBD1. After removal of 2 bases from V and 4 bases from J, the junction contained 7 bases not matched to a gene. The CDR3 runs to 16 residues. Germline V gene sequence: CDR1 MNHEY, CDR2 SVGAGI. The CDR3 coding sequence is TGTGCCAGCAGTTACATCCGGACAGGGGGAGCCTATGGCTACACCTTC. Translating gives CASSYIRTGGAYGYTF.

The chain carries TRBV14 and TRBJ1-2; D is unclear. V lost 4 bases, J lost 8 bases, and 20 bases lay in between. Germline CDR1 reads SGHDN; CDR2 reads FVKESK. This CDR3 has 15 residues. CDR3 DNA: TGTGCCAGCAGCCGGGCAGGAAGTGTGATGGCGGGCTACACCTTC. Amino acid sequence: CASSRAGSVMAGYTF.

This clone was counted a single time. The CDR3 loop reads CASSLVGGRDGQYF. CDR3 coding DNA: TGTGCCAGCAGCTTGGTGGGGGGGCGTGACGGGCAGTACTTC. The chain uses TRBV5-6 and TRBJ2-7, with a tentative D call TRBD2 (7 bases). This CDR3 has 14 residues. V was trimmed by 0 bases and J by 9 bases, leaving 16 bases between them. The germline CDR1 and CDR2 sequences are SGHDT and YYEEEE.

This chain uses TRBV2 with TRBJ2-3; D is perhaps TRBD2 (6 bases). Germline V gene lookup returns CDR1 SNHLY and CDR2 FYNNEI. Trimming shortened V by 8 bases and J by 11 bases, and 17 bases separated the two germline ends. The length of the CDR3 is 12 residues. The CDR3 is CASRGSGRKQYF. The CDR3 coding sequence is TGTGCCAGCCGAGGCAGCGGGCGTAAGCAGTATTTT.

The chain links TRBV7-8 to TRBJ1-5; the D gene is possibly TRBD1 (5 bases). CDR1 is SGHVS and CDR2 is FQNEAQ in the germline V gene. CDR3 length: 19 residues. Trimming removed 2 bases from V and 1 base from J, with 21 bases in between. CDR3 sequence reads: CASSLRRGGDLGSNQPQHF. As DNA, the CDR3 is TGTGCCAGCAGCTTACGTCGGGGGGGGGACTTGGGCAGCAATCAGCCCCAGCATTTT. The full variable domain, completed using reference TRBV7-8 and TRBJ1-5, is GAGVSQSPRYKVAKRGQDVALRCDPISGHVSLFWYQQALGQGPEFLTYFQNEAQLDKSGLPSDRFFAERPEGSVSTLKIQRTQQEDSAVYLCASSLRRGGDLGSNQPQHFGDGTRLSIL.

J is TRBJ2-3 and V is TRBV6-5; D may match TRBD1 or TRBD2 (5 bases each). This CDR3 has 14 residues. The germline gives CDR1 MNHEY, CDR2 SVGAGI. Trimming pared 6 bases from V and 2 bases from J, leaving 12 bases between. The CDR3 is CASSPWGTTDTQYF. CDR3 DNA sequence: TGTGCCAGCAGCCCTTGGGGGACCACAGATACGCAGTATTTT.

The gene calls are TRBV5-4 and TRBJ1-2; D possibly corresponds to TRBD1 (5 bases). This CDR3 contains 14 residues. Germline loops: CDR1 SGHNT, CDR2 YYREEE (reference sequence). Trimming shortened V by 2 bases and J by 4 bases, and 12 bases separated the two germline ends. The CDR3 loop reads CASSFQGTSYGYTF. The CDR3 DNA reads TGTGCCAGCAGCTTCCAGGGTACTAGCTATGGCTACACCTTC.

This chain links TRBV7-2 with TRBJ1-1, with a weak D call TRBD1 (5 bases). V dropped 3 bases and J dropped 6 bases, with 5 bases sitting between them. This CDR3 contains 11 residues. Germline V gene sequence: CDR1 SGHTA, CDR2 FQGNSA. CDR3: CASSLTAEAFF. Written as DNA, the CDR3 is TGTGCCAGCAGCTTGACAGCTGAAGCTTTCTTT.

This clone turned up a few times. The gene calls are TRBV4-2 and TRBJ2-3, with D uncertain. Germline CDR1 is LGHNA and CDR2 is YNFKEQ. Trimming removed 0 bases from V and 8 bases from J, with 6 bases in between. CDR3 length: 12 residues. The CDR3 region has the DNA TGTGCCAGCAGCCAAGATCGAGCTACGCAGTATTTT. Amino acids: CASSQDRATQYF.